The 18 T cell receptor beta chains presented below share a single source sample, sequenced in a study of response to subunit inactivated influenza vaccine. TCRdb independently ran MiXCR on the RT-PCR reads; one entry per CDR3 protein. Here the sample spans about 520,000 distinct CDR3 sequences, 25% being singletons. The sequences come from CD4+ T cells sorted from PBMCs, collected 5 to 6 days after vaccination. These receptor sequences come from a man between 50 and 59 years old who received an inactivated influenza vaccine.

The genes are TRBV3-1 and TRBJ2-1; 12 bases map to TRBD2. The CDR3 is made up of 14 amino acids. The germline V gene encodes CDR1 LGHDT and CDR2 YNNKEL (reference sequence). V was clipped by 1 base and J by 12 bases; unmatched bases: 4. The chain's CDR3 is CASSQGLAGVGQFF. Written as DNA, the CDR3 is TGTGCCAGCAGCCAAGGACTAGCGGGAGTCGGGCAGTTCTTC.

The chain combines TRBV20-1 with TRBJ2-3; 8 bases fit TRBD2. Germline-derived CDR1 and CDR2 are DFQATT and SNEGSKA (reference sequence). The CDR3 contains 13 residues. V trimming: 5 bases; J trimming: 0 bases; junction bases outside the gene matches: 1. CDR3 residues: CSAGGGSTDTQYF. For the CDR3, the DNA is TGCAGTGCTGGCGGGGGGAGCACAGATACGCAGTATTTT.

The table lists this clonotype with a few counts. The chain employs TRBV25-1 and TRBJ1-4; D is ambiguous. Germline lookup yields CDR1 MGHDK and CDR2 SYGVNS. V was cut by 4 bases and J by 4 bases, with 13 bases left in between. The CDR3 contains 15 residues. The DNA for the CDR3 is TGTGCCAGCAGTGCTGGGAACAGCCGTAATGAAAAACTGTTTTTT. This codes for CASSAGNSRNEKLFF.

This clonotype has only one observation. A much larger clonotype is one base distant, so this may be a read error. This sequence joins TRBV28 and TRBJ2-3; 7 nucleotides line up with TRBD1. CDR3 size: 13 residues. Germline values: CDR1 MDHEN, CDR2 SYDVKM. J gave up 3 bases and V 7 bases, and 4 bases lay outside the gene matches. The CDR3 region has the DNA TGTGCCAGCACTCGACAGGGAACAGATACGCAGTATTTT. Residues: CASTRQGTDTQYF. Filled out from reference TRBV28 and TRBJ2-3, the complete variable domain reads DVKVTQSSRYLVKRTGEKVFLECVQDMDHENMFWYRQDPGLGLRLIYFSYDVKMKEKGDIPEGYSVSREKKERFSLILESASTNQTSMYLCASTRQGTDTQYFGPGTRLTVL.

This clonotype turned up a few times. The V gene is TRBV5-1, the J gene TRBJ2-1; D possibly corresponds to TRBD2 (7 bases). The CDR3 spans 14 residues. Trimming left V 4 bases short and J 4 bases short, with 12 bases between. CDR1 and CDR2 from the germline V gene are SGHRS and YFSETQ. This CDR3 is CASSGGAAYNEQFF. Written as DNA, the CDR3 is TGCGCCAGCAGCGGGGGGGCCGCGTACAATGAGCAGTTCTTC.

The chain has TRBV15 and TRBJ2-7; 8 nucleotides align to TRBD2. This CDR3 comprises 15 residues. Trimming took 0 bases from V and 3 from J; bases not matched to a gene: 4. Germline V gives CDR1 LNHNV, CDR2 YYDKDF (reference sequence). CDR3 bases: TGTGCCACCAGCAGAGATCCTGGGACTAGCTACGAGCAGTACTTC. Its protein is CATSRDPGTSYEQYF.

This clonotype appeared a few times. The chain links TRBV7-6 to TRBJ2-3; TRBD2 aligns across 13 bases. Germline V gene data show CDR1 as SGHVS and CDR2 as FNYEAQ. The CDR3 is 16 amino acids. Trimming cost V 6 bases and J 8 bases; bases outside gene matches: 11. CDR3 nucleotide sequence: TGTGCCAGCAGGCCCACTAGCGGGGGGGGCCTTGGTACGCAGTATTTT. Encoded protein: CASRPTSGGGLGTQYF.

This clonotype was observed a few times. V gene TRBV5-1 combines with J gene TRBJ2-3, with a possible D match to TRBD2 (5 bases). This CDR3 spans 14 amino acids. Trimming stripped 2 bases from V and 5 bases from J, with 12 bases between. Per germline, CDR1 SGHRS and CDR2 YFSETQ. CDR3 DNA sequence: TGCGCCAGCAGCTTTACTACTAGGAAAGATACGCAGTATTTT. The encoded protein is CASSFTTRKDTQYF.

CDR3 protein: CASSQNTGWGGELFF. The CDR3 DNA follows: TGTGCCAGCAGCCAGAATACGGGTTGGGGCGGGGAGCTGTTTTTT. V is TRBV4-2 and J is TRBJ2-2; no firm D call. V lost 3 bases and J lost 7, with 15 bases in between. The CDR3 has 15 residues. Germline V CDR1 and CDR2: LGHNA, YNFKEQ.

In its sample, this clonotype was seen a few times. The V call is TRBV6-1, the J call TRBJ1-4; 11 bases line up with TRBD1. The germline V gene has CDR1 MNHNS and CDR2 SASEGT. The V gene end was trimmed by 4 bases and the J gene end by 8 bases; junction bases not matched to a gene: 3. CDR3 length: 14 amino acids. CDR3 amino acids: CASSARTGGEKLFF. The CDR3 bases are TGTGCCAGCAGTGCCCGGACAGGGGGCGAAAAACTGTTTTTT.

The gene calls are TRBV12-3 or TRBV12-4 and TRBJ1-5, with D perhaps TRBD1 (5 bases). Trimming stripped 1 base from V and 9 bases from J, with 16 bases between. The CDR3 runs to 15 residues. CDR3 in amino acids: CASSLGGARDGPQHF. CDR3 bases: TGTGCCAGCAGTTTAGGCGGGGCCAGGGACGGGCCCCAGCATTTT.

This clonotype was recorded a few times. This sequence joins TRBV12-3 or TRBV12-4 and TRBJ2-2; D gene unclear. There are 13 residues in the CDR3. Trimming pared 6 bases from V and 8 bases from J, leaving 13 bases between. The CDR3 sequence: CASSPRTVGELFF. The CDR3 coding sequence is TGTGCCAGCAGCCCGCGTACAGTTGGGGAGCTGTTTTTT.

In nucleotides, the CDR3 is TGTGCCAGCAGCTCCCCCCGGGGGAGGGTATCAGGGGCCAACGTCCTGACTTTC. It is translated as CASSSPRGRVSGANVLTF. This sequence joins TRBV11-2 and TRBJ2-6; 7 positions agree with TRBD2. Germline loops: CDR1 SGHAT, CDR2 FQNNGV. The CDR3 is 18 amino acids. V shed 4 bases, J shed 4 bases, and the junction held 13 bases outside the gene matches.

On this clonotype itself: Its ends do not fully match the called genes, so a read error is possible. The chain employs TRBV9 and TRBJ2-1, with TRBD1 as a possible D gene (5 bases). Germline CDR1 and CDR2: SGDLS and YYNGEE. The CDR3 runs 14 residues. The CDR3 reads CVSSDPGKNNEQFF. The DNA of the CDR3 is TGTGTCAGCAGCGACCCAGGGAAGAACAATGAGCAGTTCTTC.

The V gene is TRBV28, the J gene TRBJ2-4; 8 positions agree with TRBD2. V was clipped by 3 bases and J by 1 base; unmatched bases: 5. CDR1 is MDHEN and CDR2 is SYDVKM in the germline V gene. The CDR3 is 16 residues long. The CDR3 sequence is CASSFWREVAKNIQYF. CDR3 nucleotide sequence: TGTGCCAGCAGTTTTTGGCGGGAGGTCGCCAAAAACATTCAGTACTTC.

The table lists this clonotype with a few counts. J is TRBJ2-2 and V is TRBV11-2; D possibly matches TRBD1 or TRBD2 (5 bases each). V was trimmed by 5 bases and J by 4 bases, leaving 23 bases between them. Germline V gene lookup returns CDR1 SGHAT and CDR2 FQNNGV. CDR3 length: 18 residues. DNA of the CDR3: TGTGCCAGCAGCCCCGGGACGTGGGGTAGGGTTATCACCGGGGAGCTGTTTTTT. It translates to CASSPGTWGRVITGELFF.

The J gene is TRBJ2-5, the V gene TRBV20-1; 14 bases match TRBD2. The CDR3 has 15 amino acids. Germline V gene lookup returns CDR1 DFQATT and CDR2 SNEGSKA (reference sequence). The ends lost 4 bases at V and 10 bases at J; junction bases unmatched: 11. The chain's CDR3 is CSATGRGLAGVIQYF. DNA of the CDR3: TGCAGTGCTACCGGCCGGGGACTAGCGGGAGTAATCCAGTACTTC.

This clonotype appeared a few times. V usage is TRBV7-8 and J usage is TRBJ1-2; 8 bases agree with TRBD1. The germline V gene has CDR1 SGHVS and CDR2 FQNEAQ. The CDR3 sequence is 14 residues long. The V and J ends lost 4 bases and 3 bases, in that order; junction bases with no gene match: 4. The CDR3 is CASSYRGLDYGYTF. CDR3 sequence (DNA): TGTGCCAGCAGCTACAGGGGGTTGGACTATGGCTACACCTTC.